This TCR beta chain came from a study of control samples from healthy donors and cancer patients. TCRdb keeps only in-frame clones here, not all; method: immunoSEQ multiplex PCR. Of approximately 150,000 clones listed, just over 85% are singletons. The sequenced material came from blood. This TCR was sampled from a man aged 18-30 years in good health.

CDR3 in amino acids: CASSQERLSETQYF. Here the CDR3 DNA reads TGCGCCAGCAGCCAAGAAAGGCTTTCCGAGACCCAGTACTTC. V is TRBV4-1 and J is TRBJ2-5; no firm D call. The CDR3 contains 14 residues. Trimming cost V 0 bases and J 5 bases, with 10 bases left between them. Germline V gene data show CDR1 as MGHRA and CDR2 as YSYEKL.